A selection of T cell receptor beta chains follows, all from one sample in a study of shared clonotypes between healthy human individuals. Profiling relied on immunoSEQ multiplex PCR, and the TCRdb table lists in-frame clones only, not all of them. The top ten clones hold roughly 0.39% of a sample with some 2,500,000 clones, more than 85% of them seen once. The source material was naive CD4+ T cells from PBMCs. The source of these receptors is a man between 18 and 29 years old in good health. Some clones in this sample may be carry-over from other donors' samples. Both conserved end residues are part of each CDR3. D genes are given only for firm matches. Some rows have no size entry. The others give once, few or many, or a class for an expanded clone.

V	size	D	J	CDR3	DNA
TRBV4-2	-	-	TRBJ1-5	CASSQARAGEGNQPQHF	TGTGCCAGCAGCCAAGCAAGGGCGGGAGAGGGGAATCAGCCCCAGCATTTT
TRBV5-4	-	-	TRBJ2-3	CASSLDYRSADTQYF	TGTGCCAGCAGCTTGGACTACAGAAGTGCAGATACGCAGTATTTT
TRBV28	-	-	TRBJ2-7	CASSLTGGASEQYF	TGTGCCAGCAGCCTGACAGGTGGGGCCTCCGAGCAGTACTTC
TRBV25-1	-	-	TRBJ1-6	CATGITGPFSPLHF	TGTGCCACCGGGATTACAGGGCCCTTCTCACCCCTCCACTTT
TRBV18	-	-	TRBJ2-1	CASLSGGQDEQFF	TGTGCCAGCCTTAGTGGGGGCCAGGATGAGCAGTTCTTC
TRBV27	-	-	TRBJ1-1	CASRTRAFF	TGTGCCAGCAGGACCAGAGCTTTCTTT
TRBV7-6	once	TRBD1	TRBJ1-4	CASSLGGTGEEKLFF	TGTGCCAGCAGCCTAGGCGGGACAGGGGAGGAAAAACTGTTTTTT
TRBV9	-	-	TRBJ2-7	CASSVELSTYEQYF	TGTGCCAGCAGCGTAGAGTTATCTACCTACGAGCAGTACTTC
TRBV28	-	-	TRBJ1-4	CASSLRGATNEKLFF	TGTGCCAGCAGTTTGAGGGGGGCAACTAATGAAAAACTGTTTTTT
TRBV4-3	-	TRBD2	TRBJ2-7	CASSQEMWASGIYEQYF	TGCGCCAGCAGCCAAGAGATGTGGGCTAGCGGGATATACGAGCAGTACTTC
TRBV4-2	-	TRBD1	TRBJ1-1	CASSQEDRGGTEAFF	TGTGCCAGCAGCCAAGAAGACAGGGGAGGCACTGAAGCTTTCTTT
TRBV30	-	-	TRBJ1-2	CAWLGGGYTF	TGTGCCTGGCTAGGGGGTGGCTACACCTTC
TRBV7-2	-	TRBD2	TRBJ2-1	CASSLASGRYNEQFF	TGTGCCAGCAGCTTAGCAAGCGGGAGATACAATGAGCAGTTCTTC